Listed here is a single T cell receptor beta chain. The sample originates from a study of OX40 agonist ivuxolimab in advanced cancers. The germline V gene has CDR1 SGHTA and CDR2 FQGTGA. V gave up 0 bases and J gave up 5 bases, with 13 bases separating them. The CDR3 contains 15 residues. Profiling relied on immunoSEQ multiplex PCR, and the TCRdb table lists in-frame clones only, not all of them. The sample lists 60,000 to 70,000 clones, approximately 85% occurring once. The TCR sequence derives from an adult with an advanced solid tumor such as melanoma, head and neck, liver or kidney cancer. This chain links TRBV7-3 with TRBJ2-5; D is unresolved. The sample consisted of CD4+ or CD8+ T cells sorted from blood, taken in a trial of the OX40 agonist ivuxolimab. The DNA for the CDR3 is TGTGCCAGCAGCTTAACTGGCTTAGGTGTGGAGACCCAGTACTTC. It codes for CASSLTGLGVETQYF.